The 18 T cell receptor beta chains listed next were all sequenced from one sample in a study of spatial heterogeneity in lung cancer. A single record per CDR3 protein comes from TCRdb applying MiXCR to the 5' RACE reads. The repertoire holds around 47,000 distinct CDR3 sequences, with roughly 7.4% as singletons. Time point described: blood at routine non-recurrence follow-up after resection. The sequenced material consisted of unsorted whole RNA from tumor, nontumor lung or frozen PBMC. The specimen was PBMCs, collected at follow-up. The receptors here all came from a female donor with early-stage non-small cell lung cancer.

This clonotype was recorded many times. This rearrangement joins TRBV9 to TRBJ2-2; possibly TRBD2 for D (5 bases). The CDR3 runs 15 residues. Trimming cost V 0 bases and J 3 bases, with 9 bases left between them. The germline gives CDR1 SGDLS, CDR2 YYNGEE. The CDR3 nucleotides are TGTGCCAGCAGCGTAGGGTCGGGGTACACCGGGGAGCTGTTTTTT. This codes for CASSVGSGYTGELFF.

This clonotype was counted many times. This rearrangement joins TRBV5-1 to TRBJ2-1; D uncertain. Deletions cut 0 bases from V and 3 bases from J, with 10 bases between. This CDR3 has 15 residues. Looked up from germline, CDR1 is SGHRS and CDR2 is YFSETQ. CDR3 DNA: TGCGCCAGCAGCTTGGACAGACCGAACTACAATGAGCAGTTCTTC. This sequence encodes CASSLDRPNYNEQFF. The variable domain in full, with the rest retrieved from reference TRBV5-1 and TRBJ2-1, is KAGVTQTPRYLIKTRGQQVTLSCSPISGHRSVSWYQQTPGQGLQFLFEYFSETQRNKGNFPGRFSGRQFSNSRSEMNVSTLELGDSALYLCASSLDRPNYNEQFFGPGTRLTVL.

The V call is TRBV19, the J call TRBJ2-2, with no clear D. V was clipped by 4 bases and J by 0 bases, with 9 bases between them. CDR3 length equals 15 residues. Per the germline V gene, CDR1 is LNHDA and CDR2 is SQIVND (reference sequence). CDR3 sequence reads: CASSKKTTNTGELFF. Here the CDR3 DNA reads TGTGCCAGTAGTAAGAAGACCACGAACACCGGGGAGCTGTTTTTT.

This clonotype turned up a few times. This chain connects TRBV2 to TRBJ2-7, with D possibly TRBD2 on 7 matching bases. Germline CDR1 SNHLY, CDR2 FYNNEI. The ends were cut back, 2 bases at V and 7 bases at J, with 21 bases in the middle. This CDR3 has 16 amino acids. This CDR3 reads CASSERVGGGAGEQYF. CDR3 DNA sequence: TGTGCCAGCAGTGAACGTGTAGGAGGGGGGGCTGGAGAGCAGTACTTC.

This clonotype showed up just once. A much larger clone lies a single base off, so this may be a read error. This sequence joins TRBV5-1 and TRBJ2-5, with D tentatively TRBD1 (8 bases). Germline values: CDR1 SGHRS, CDR2 YFSETQ. The CDR3 runs 16 residues. The DNA for the CDR3 is TGCGCCATCAGCTGGGGGGCGAGCGGGGACAGGGAGACCCAGTACTTC. Encoded protein: CAISWGASGDRETQYF.

The chain couples TRBV27 to TRBJ1-3; D gene uncertain. The CDR3 covers 15 residues. CDR1 is MNHEY, CDR2 SMNVEV, per germline (reference sequence). The V and J ends lost 5 bases and 0 bases respectively, with 11 bases between them. CDR3 amino acids: CASSPGTGSGNTIYF. The DNA of the CDR3 is TGTGCCAGCAGTCCCGGCACGGGCTCTGGAAACACCATATATTTT.

This clonotype was recorded at least ten times. The V call is TRBV5-1, the J call TRBJ1-5; no clear D gene. Germline CDR1 reads SGHRS; CDR2 reads YFSETQ. V was trimmed by 0 bases and J by 2 bases, leaving 12 bases between them. This CDR3 is built from 16 residues. The CDR3 nucleotides are TGCGCCAGCAGCTTGGGAGGGAACAAAGGCAATCAGCCCCAGCATTTT. Amino acid sequence: CASSLGGNKGNQPQHF.

This clonotype was seen ten or more times. This chain uses TRBV5-1 with TRBJ2-1; D is unclear. V lost 0 bases, J lost 9 bases, and 7 bases lay in between. Germline-derived CDR1 and CDR2 are SGHRS and YFSETQ. CDR3 size: 12 residues. The CDR3 bases are TGCGCCAGCAGCTTGGATTCGGGTGAGCAGTTCTTC. It yields the protein CASSLDSGEQFF.

This clonotype has just a few counts. The chain joins TRBV6-5 to TRBJ1-5; D ambiguous. Germline V lookup: CDR1 MNHEY, CDR2 SVGAGI. The CDR3 contains 15 residues. The germline V and J ends were trimmed by 8 bases and 5 bases, with 19 bases remaining between them. The CDR3 loop is CASSPAGSGHQPQHF. For the CDR3, the DNA is TGTGCCAGCTCGCCCGCAGGCAGCGGGCATCAGCCCCAGCATTTT.

About this clonotype itself: Given a much more abundant clone one base away, this may be a read error. This chain joins TRBV20-1 and TRBJ1-1; D might be TRBD1 (6 bases). Between the trimmed V and J ends, which lost 6 bases and 9 bases, there was a span of 23 bases. The CDR3 loop spans 14 amino acids. In germline, CDR1 is DFQATT, CDR2 SNEGSKA (reference sequence). The CDR3 DNA reads TGCAGTGCGCCTCCAGGGGCAGCAGGGGTAAAAGCTTTCTTT. It translates to CSAPPGAAGVKAFF.

By proportion, this clonotype is medium-sized (0.01 to 0.1%). The chain employs TRBV7-2 and TRBJ2-3; D call uncertain. The germline V gene encodes CDR1 SGHTA and CDR2 FQGNSA. The CDR3 has 14 amino acids. V shed 2 bases and J shed 0 bases, with 6 bases lying between them. Written as DNA, the CDR3 is TGTGCCAGCAGCTTATACAGCAGCACAGATACGCAGTATTTT. Its protein product is CASSLYSSTDTQYF. Full variable domain (remainder filled in from reference TRBV7-2 and TRBJ2-3): GAGVSQSPSNKVTEKGKDVELRCDPISGHTALYWYRQSLGQGLEFLIYFQGNSAPDKSGLPSDRFSAERTGGSVSTLTIQRTQQEDSAVYLCASSLYSSTDTQYFGPGTRLTVL.

This clonotype was recorded a few times. The CDR3 region has the DNA TGTGCCAGCAGCTTAGTACAGGGAGACTATGGCTACACCTTC. This gives the protein CASSLVQGDYGYTF. The chain employs TRBV7-9 and TRBJ1-2; the D gene is possibly TRBD1 (6 bases). Trimming shortened V by 1 base and J by 3 bases, and 9 bases separated the two germline ends. This CDR3 contains 14 residues. Germline CDR1 is SEHNR and CDR2 is FQNEAQ (reference sequence).

This clonotype has at least ten counts. The V and J genes are TRBV5-1 and TRBJ2-7; no definite D call. The V gene lost 4 bases and the J gene lost 5 bases, with 16 bases spanning the gap. The CDR3 consists of 14 residues. Germline V gene lookup returns CDR1 SGHRS and CDR2 YFSETQ. CDR3 sequence: CASSPLLNLDEQYF. CDR3 coding DNA: TGCGCCAGCAGCCCTCTCCTAAATTTGGACGAGCAGTACTTC.

V and J are TRBV4-3 and TRBJ1-4; D is undetermined. V shed 0 bases and J shed 13 bases, with 9 bases lying between them. The CDR3 contains 12 residues. Germline CDR1 LGHNA, CDR2 YSLEER. The CDR3 DNA follows: TGCGCCAGCAGCCAAGACGATGGCCGACTGTTTTTT. This codes for CASSQDDGRLFF.

This clonotype was seen at least ten times. CDR3 nucleotides: TGTGCCAGCAGCTTGGAAGGGACAGGGGAAGAGACCCAGTACTTC. It specifies CASSLEGTGEETQYF. The V call is TRBV5-5, the J call TRBJ2-5, with 10 bases aligning to TRBD1. Looked up from germline, CDR1 is SGHKS and CDR2 is YYEKEE (reference sequence). The CDR3 spans 15 residues. J gave up 3 bases and V 0 bases, and 2 bases lay outside the gene matches.

This clonotype was picked up many times. The V gene is TRBV29-1, the J gene TRBJ1-1, with TRBD1 identical over 7 bases. The V and J ends lost 3 bases and 1 base, in that order; junction bases with no gene match: 14. This CDR3 is built from 17 residues. Germline loops: CDR1 SQVTM, CDR2 ANQGSEA. CDR3 coding DNA: TGCAGCGTTGAGGACAGGCGTTTTGGGGACAGGAACACTGAAGCTTTCTTT. Its translation is CSVEDRRFGDRNTEAFF.

The chain links TRBV10-3 to TRBJ2-3, with D possibly called TRBD1 or TRBD2 (5 bases each). Trimming removed 7 bases from V and 0 bases from J, with 20 bases in between. Germline values: CDR1 ENHRY, CDR2 SYGVKD. The CDR3 has 17 residues. Here the CDR3 DNA reads TGTGCCATCACCTCCCCCCGGGGCCGATCTAGCACAGATACGCAGTATTTT. Translation: CAITSPRGRSSTDTQYF.

The chain employs TRBV7-2 and TRBJ1-1; D may be TRBD1 (5 bases). Germline lookup yields CDR1 SGHTA and CDR2 FQGNSA. V lost 1 base, J lost 4 bases, and 10 bases lay in between. This CDR3 has 14 amino acids. CDR3 in amino acids: CASSLGRAGTEAFF. The CDR3 nucleotides read TGTGCCAGCAGCTTAGGCAGGGCGGGCACTGAAGCTTTCTTT.